The clone carrying this T cell receptor beta chain was counted many times. Its antigen is not identified. Both TCR beta VDJ combination and CDR3 sequence profiling were carried out. Genomic DNA was the template for this profiling. TCRdb re-derived calls from the reads in MiXCR, one entry per CDR3 protein. This sample has some 180,000 distinct CDR3 sequences, with approximately 46% found just once. These data belong to a study of CD8+CD57+ T cells in acquired aplastic anemia. For the study at large: CD4+ and CD8+ cells, once sorted, gave DNA averaging around 3.2 ug. Healthy donor CD4+ samples were sequenced to a depth that averaged about 10.8 million reads. Study results and caveats: Patients had twenty-nine CD8+ CDR3 sequences in common with controls (the shared set). Statistical testing detected no significant gap in CD8+ Simpson's diversity between patients and controls.

CDR3 length equals 14 residues. Germline CDR1 reads SGHAT; CDR2 reads FQNNGV. V lost 1 base and J lost 9; bases outside the gene matches: 6. This clonotype was sampled from a human donor in good health. The rearrangement links TRBV11-2 to TRBJ2-1; 7 bases agree with TRBD2. Sequences were obtained from sorted CD4+, CD8+, or CD8+CD57+ T cells (not recorded which) from PBMCs. The CDR3 loop reads CASSLGAGRSEQFF. DNA of the CDR3: TGTGCCAGCAGCTTAGGTGCCGGGAGGAGTGAGCAGTTCTTC.